This is a list of T cell receptor beta chains from one sample in a study of CD8 T cells in Susac syndrome. Each CDR3 protein is one row after TCRdb ran MiXCR on the immunoSEQ multiplex PCR reads. The sample shows 150,000 to 200,000 distinct CDR3 sequences, roughly 92% of them seen only once. The sequenced material came from CD4+ T cells from PBMCs. The receptor source for this set is a human donor in good health. The CDR3 runs from the conserved cysteine through the conserved F or W. A D gene is named only where the DNA matches it firmly. Some rows have no size entry. The others give once, few or many, or a class for an expanded clone.

J: TRBJ2-2; V: TRBV14; D: -; size: -; CDR3: CASSQFLNTGELFF; DNA: TGTGCCAGCAGCCAATTTCTGAACACCGGGGAGCTGTTTTTT
J: TRBJ2-7; V: TRBV30; D: -; size: -; CDR3: CAWRATRPHEQYF; DNA: TGTGCCTGGAGAGCTACCAGGCCCCACGAGCAGTACTTC
J: TRBJ1-2; V: TRBV3-1; D: -; size: -; CDR3: CASSQGNIHYGYTF; DNA: TGTGCCAGCAGCCAAGGAAACATCCACTATGGCTACACCTTC
J: TRBJ1-3; V: TRBV9; D: -; size: -; CDR3: CASSEARDSGNTIYF; DNA: TGTGCCAGCAGCGAGGCCAGGGATTCGGGAAACACCATATATTTT
J: TRBJ2-3; V: TRBV5-6; D: -; size: -; CDR3: CASSHQGGAGSQYF; DNA: TGTGCCAGCAGCCACCAGGGGGGCGCAGGCTCCCAGTATTTT
J: TRBJ1-6; V: TRBV2; D: TRBD1; size: -; CDR3: CAYSGQGNSPLHF; DNA: TGTGCCTATTCGGGACAGGGTAATTCACCCCTCCACTTT
J: TRBJ2-7; V: TRBV28; D: -; size: -; CDR3: CASSPVHKTYEQYF; DNA: TGTGCCAGCAGTCCAGTTCACAAGACCTACGAGCAGTACTTC
J: TRBJ1-2; V: TRBV7-2; D: -; size: -; CDR3: CASSFGAAQGGYTF; DNA: TGTGCCAGCAGCTTTGGGGCGGCTCAGGGAGGCTACACCTTC
J: TRBJ1-2; V: TRBV29-1; D: -; size: -; CDR3: CSVVQIAGEGGYGYTF; DNA: TGCAGCGTTGTTCAAATTGCGGGGGAAGGGGGCTATGGCTACACCTTC
J: TRBJ2-1; V: TRBV4-1; D: -; size: -; CDR3: CASSQDMRGHSYNEQFF; DNA: TGCGCCAGCAGCCAAGATATGCGGGGCCACTCCTACAATGAGCAGTTCTTC
J: TRBJ1-1; V: TRBV3-1; D: -; size: -; CDR3: CASSQVPGPNTEAFF; DNA: TGTGCCAGCAGCCAAGTACCGGGGCCGAACACTGAAGCTTTCTTT
J: TRBJ2-2; V: TRBV7-2; D: -; size: once; CDR3: CASSPDRGAGELFF; DNA: TGTGCCAGCAGCCCCGACCGAGGAGCCGGGGAGCTGTTTTTT
J: TRBJ1-5; V: TRBV29-1; D: -; size: -; CDR3: CSVGSGNQPQHF; DNA: TGCAGCGTTGGCAGTGGGAATCAGCCCCAGCATTTT
J: TRBJ2-5; V: TRBV7-2; D: TRBD1; size: -; CDR3: CASSPLTGETQYF; DNA: TGTGCCAGCAGCCCTCTGACAGGGGAGACCCAGTACTTC
J: TRBJ1-2; V: TRBV7-2; D: TRBD1; size: -; CDR3: CASSVTGGYGYTF; DNA: TGTGCCAGCAGCGTGACAGGGGGCTATGGCTACACCTTC
J: TRBJ2-2; V: TRBV27; D: -; size: -; CDR3: CASSLQGRRNTGELFF; DNA: TGTGCCAGCAGTTTACAGGGTCGAAGGAACACCGGGGAGCTGTTTTTT
J: TRBJ2-7; V: TRBV6-6; D: TRBD1; size: -; CDR3: CASRFGTGEAYEQYF; DNA: TGTGCCAGCAGGTTCGGGACAGGGGAGGCCTACGAGCAGTACTTC
J: TRBJ2-3; V: TRBV6-5; D: -; size: -; CDR3: CASSYSRSGQGSTDTQYF; DNA: TGTGCCAGCAGTTACTCGAGATCCGGCCAGGGGAGCACAGATACGCAGTATTTT
J: TRBJ2-3; V: TRBV4-1; D: TRBD1; size: once; CDR3: CASSQGDRGTDTQYF; DNA: TGCGCCAGCAGCCAAGGGGACAGGGGAACAGATACGCAGTATTTT
J: TRBJ1-1; V: TRBV29-1; D: -; size: few; CDR3: CSVVKGKRNTEAFF; DNA: TGCAGCGTTGTGAAGGGGAAACGGAACACTGAAGCTTTCTTT
J: TRBJ1-1; V: TRBV20-1; D: TRBD1; size: -; CDR3: CSATDRAEAFF; DNA: TGCAGTGCCACGGACAGGGCTGAAGCTTTCTTT
J: TRBJ1-1; V: TRBV3-1; D: -; size: few; CDR3: CASSQGQGRTEAFF; DNA: TGTGCCAGCAGCCAAGGGCAGGGGAGGACTGAAGCTTTCTTT
J: TRBJ1-2; V: TRBV10-3; D: -; size: -; CDR3: CAISGGGYYGYTF; DNA: TGTGCCATCAGCGGAGGGGGGTACTATGGCTACACCTTC
J: TRBJ2-1; V: TRBV28; D: -; size: -; CDR3: CASRQAARGEQFF; DNA: TGTGCCAGCAGGCAGGCTGCCCGAGGGGAGCAGTTCTTC
J: TRBJ1-5; V: TRBV18; D: TRBD1; size: -; CDR3: CASSPSGQVQPQHF; DNA: TGTGCCAGCTCACCATCGGGACAGGTGCAGCCCCAGCATTTT
J: TRBJ1-4; V: TRBV27; D: -; size: -; CDR3: CASSLSPSSSRPTNEKLFF; DNA: TGTGCCAGCAGTTTATCTCCATCCAGCTCGAGACCAACTAATGAAAAACTGTTTTTT
J: TRBJ1-5; V: TRBV27; D: -; size: -; CDR3: CASSLSFTGQPQHF; DNA: TGTGCCAGCAGTTTATCGTTTACGGGGCAGCCCCAGCATTTT
J: TRBJ2-5; V: TRBV3-1; D: -; size: -; CDR3: CASSHTSGQETQYF; DNA: TGTGCCAGCAGCCATACCTCCGGACAAGAGACCCAGTACTTC
J: TRBJ2-3; V: TRBV19; D: TRBD1; size: -; CDR3: CASTPRLIGGNSDTQYF; DNA: TGTGCCAGTACCCCCCGCCTAATAGGGGGCAACTCAGATACGCAGTATTTT
J: TRBJ2-5; V: TRBV5-1; D: -; size: -; CDR3: CASSSLAYQETQYF; DNA: TGCGCCAGCAGCTCCCTAGCGTACCAAGAGACCCAGTACTTC
J: TRBJ2-4; V: TRBV12-3/TRBV12-4; D: -; size: -; CDR3: CASSLEVAKIQNIQYF; DNA: TGTGCCAGCAGTTTAGAGGTCGCTAAAATACAAAACATTCAGTACTTC
J: TRBJ1-5; V: TRBV6-2/TRBV6-3; D: -; size: once; CDR3: CASRDGYNQPQHF; DNA: TGTGCCAGCAGGGACGGATACAATCAGCCCCAGCATTTT
J: TRBJ2-3; V: TRBV12-3/TRBV12-4; D: -; size: -; CDR3: CASRQGSTDTQYF; DNA: TGTGCCAGCAGACAGGGTAGCACAGATACGCAGTATTTT
J: TRBJ2-1; V: TRBV29-1; D: -; size: -; CDR3: CSVLSPPRYNEQFF; DNA: TGCAGCGTCTTAAGCCCCCCGAGATACAATGAGCAGTTCTTC
J: TRBJ1-3; V: TRBV4-1; D: TRBD1; size: -; CDR3: CASSLRDRNTIYF; DNA: TGCGCCAGCAGCCTCCGGGACAGGAACACCATATATTTT
J: TRBJ1-1; V: TRBV5-6; D: -; size: few; CDR3: CASRGNTEAFF; DNA: TGTGCCAGCAGGGGGAACACTGAAGCTTTCTTT
J: TRBJ1-3; V: TRBV5-1; D: TRBD1; size: -; CDR3: CASSLTGERNTIYF; DNA: TGCGCCAGCAGCTTGACAGGGGAAAGAAACACCATATATTTT
J: TRBJ2-3; V: TRBV20-1; D: TRBD2; size: -; CDR3: CSAVDSSGREYTQYF; DNA: TGCAGTGCAGTTGATAGTAGCGGGAGGGAGTATACGCAGTATTTT
J: TRBJ1-2; V: TRBV11-2; D: TRBD1; size: -; CDR3: CASSFRGDRSYTF; DNA: TGTGCCAGCAGCTTCCGAGGGGACAGAAGCTACACCTTC
J: TRBJ2-5; V: TRBV5-1; D: TRBD2; size: -; CDR3: CASSSGLAVQETQYF; DNA: TGCGCCAGCAGCTCGGGACTAGCAGTCCAAGAGACCCAGTACTTC
J: TRBJ1-2; V: TRBV28; D: -; size: -; CDR3: CASSSTVGYTF; DNA: TGTGCCAGCAGTTCGACAGTTGGCTACACCTTC
J: TRBJ1-4; V: TRBV6-5; D: -; size: few; CDR3: CASSYAGIWGEKLFF; DNA: TGTGCCAGCAGTTACGCGGGGATTTGGGGCGAAAAACTGTTTTTT
J: TRBJ1-2; V: TRBV11-2; D: TRBD1; size: -; CDR3: CASSKTGGNYGYTF; DNA: TGTGCCAGCAGCAAAACAGGGGGCAACTATGGCTACACCTTC
J: TRBJ2-3; V: TRBV3-1; D: -; size: -; CDR3: CASSQASGGTDTQYF; DNA: TGTGCCAGCAGCCAAGCGTCGGGGGGCACAGATACGCAGTATTTT
J: TRBJ2-5; V: TRBV20-1; D: TRBD1; size: -; CDR3: CSARPLWTGGLETQYF; DNA: TGCAGTGCTAGACCCCTCTGGACAGGGGGCTTAGAGACCCAGTACTTC
J: TRBJ2-7; V: TRBV7-8; D: -; size: -; CDR3: CASSVNRGGYEQYF; DNA: TGTGCCAGCAGCGTAAACAGGGGGGGCTACGAGCAGTACTTC
J: TRBJ1-5; V: TRBV7-2; D: TRBD1; size: -; CDR3: CASRPDRAEQPQHF; DNA: TGTGCCAGCAGACCGGACAGGGCGGAGCAGCCCCAGCATTTT
J: TRBJ2-2; V: TRBV20-1; D: -; size: -; CDR3: CSARPGVGELFF; DNA: TGCAGTGCTAGACCAGGCGTCGGGGAGCTGTTTTTT
J: TRBJ1-2; V: TRBV28; D: -; size: -; CDR3: CASRMHLVRGSGYGYTF; DNA: TGTGCCAGCAGAATGCATCTCGTTAGGGGGTCTGGCTATGGCTACACCTTC
J: TRBJ2-5; V: TRBV2; D: TRBD1; size: -; CDR3: CASRPGTGAGTQYF; DNA: TGTGCCAGCAGACCCGGGACAGGAGCTGGGACCCAGTACTTC
J: TRBJ2-1; V: TRBV20-1; D: TRBD2; size: -; CDR3: CSANRPSGSYNEQFF; DNA: TGCAGTGCGAACCGTCCTAGCGGGTCCTACAATGAGCAGTTCTTC
J: TRBJ2-5; V: TRBV3-1; D: -; size: -; CDR3: CASSQVLTTREETQYF; DNA: TGTGCCAGCAGCCAAGTCTTAACCACTCGGGAGGAGACCCAGTACTTC
J: TRBJ1-2; V: TRBV4-3; D: -; size: -; CDR3: CASSPVTANYGYTF; DNA: TGCGCCAGCAGTCCAGTGACAGCTAACTATGGCTACACCTTC
J: TRBJ1-6; V: TRBV5-1; D: -; size: -; CDR3: CASKSGTTWGSYNSPLHF; DNA: TGCGCCAGCAAGAGTGGGACTACCTGGGGCTCCTATAATTCACCCCTCCACTTT